These 10 T cell receptor beta chains were all obtained from the same sample, sequenced in a study of blood T cell repertoires in COVID-19. The repertoire was sequenced with immunoSEQ multiplex PCR; TCRdb's copy has only in-frame clones and lacks some. The sample contains roughly 250,000 clones, approximately 85% of which appear only once. Sequencing was performed on PBMCs or T cells enriched from blood (not recorded which). These receptors were collected from a woman in her 30s who had recovered from COVID-19.

This clone appeared a single time. CDR3 in amino acids: CASSSLRGGLDTQYF. The DNA of the CDR3 is TGTGCCAGCAGCTCCTTACGGGGGGGCCTCGATACGCAGTATTTT. The genes are TRBV11-2 and TRBJ2-3, with 8 nucleotides matching TRBD2. The CDR3 totals 15 residues. Trimming took 4 bases from V and 6 from J; bases not matched to a gene: 9. Germline CDR1 reads SGHAT; CDR2 reads FQNNGV.

The table lists this clone with a few counts. The V and J genes are TRBV18 and TRBJ1-4, with D tentatively TRBD1 (6 bases). With 6 bases removed from V and 4 bases from J, the gap between germline ends came to 15 bases. This CDR3 region has 15 residues. Germline CDR1 reads KGHSH; CDR2 reads LQKENI. The CDR3 bases are TGTGCCAGCTCCCAATGGGACAACCGTAATGAAAAACTGTTTTTT. This codes for CASSQWDNRNEKLFF.

J is TRBJ1-5 and V is TRBV11-2; 7 positions agree with TRBD1. Germline trimming cut 1 base from V and 4 bases from J; bases unmatched to any gene: 7. This CDR3 has 16 residues. Germline lookup yields CDR1 SGHAT and CDR2 FQNNGV. CDR3 bases: TGTGCCAGCAGCTTAGGACCGGGACAGTTAAATCAGCCCCAGCATTTT. The encoded protein is CASSLGPGQLNQPQHF. Full variable domain (remainder filled in from reference TRBV11-2 and TRBJ1-5): EAGVAQSPRYKIIEKRQSVAFWCNPISGHATLYWYQQILGQGPKLLIQFQNNGVVDDSQLPKDRFSAERLKGVDSTLKIQPAKLEDSAVYLCASSLGPGQLNQPQHFGDGTRLSIL.

V is TRBV5-6 and J is TRBJ2-7; TRBD2 matches at 7 bases. The V gene's germline CDR1 is SGHDT and CDR2 YYEEEE. The CDR3 totals 15 residues. The V segment lost 2 bases and the J segment 2 bases; nucleotides outside the gene matches: 7. The CDR3 loop is CASSLLGRETYEQYF. The CDR3 DNA is TGTGCCAGCAGCTTATTGGGGCGGGAGACCTACGAGCAGTACTTC.

The V call is TRBV18, the J call TRBJ1-5; no clear D gene. This CDR3 comprises 14 residues. Per germline, CDR1 KGHSH and CDR2 LQKENI. V shed 2 bases and J shed 6 bases, with 11 bases lying between them. The CDR3 loop is CASSPEKGVQPQHF. CDR3 coding DNA: TGTGCCAGCTCACCAGAGAAGGGAGTTCAGCCCCAGCATTTT.

The chain uses TRBV28 and TRBJ2-7; TRBD1 aligns across 9 bases. CDR1 and CDR2 (germline): MDHEN, SYDVKM. The V segment lost 3 bases and the J segment 6 bases; nucleotides outside the gene matches: 9. The CDR3 is 15 amino acids. The DNA for the CDR3 is TGTGCCAGCAGTTTGGTCGACAGGGGGGTAGGCGAGCAGTACTTC. This gives the protein CASSLVDRGVGEQYF.

The chain joins TRBV6-5 to TRBJ2-1, with D possibly matching TRBD2 (5 bases). The CDR3 has 15 amino acids. Germline V CDR1 and CDR2: MNHEY, SVGAGI. The ends were cut back, 6 bases at V and 7 bases at J, with 19 bases in the middle. The CDR3 DNA sequence: TGTGCCAGCAGAATTACTAGTGGCCCTTTTAATGAGCAGTTCTTC. Amino acids: CASRITSGPFNEQFF.

The V call is TRBV7-6, the J call TRBJ2-7; TRBD1 agrees at 7 bases. The CDR3 length is 15 residues. CDR1 and CDR2 from the germline V gene are SGHVS and FNYEAQ. With 1 base clipped from V and 4 bases from J, the junction kept 7 bases outside the gene matches. The CDR3 sequence is CASSLESAGGYEQYF. The CDR3 nucleotides read TGTGCCAGCAGCTTAGAATCGGCAGGGGGATACGAGCAGTACTTC.

The chain has TRBV9 and TRBJ2-7; 7 nucleotides align to TRBD1. The trim removed 3 bases at V and 2 bases at J, leaving 5 bases unmatched. This CDR3 region has 14 residues. Looked up from germline, CDR1 is SGDLS and CDR2 is YYNGEE. The CDR3, as DNA: TGTGCCAGCAGCGGCGGACAGGACGCCTACGAGCAGTACTTC. It translates to CASSGGQDAYEQYF.

As for this clone: Other DNA sequences in the same sample also yield this CDR3. J is TRBJ1-2 and V is TRBV28; 11 nucleotides agree with TRBD1. The CDR3 is 13 amino acids. With V trimmed by 6 bases and J by 7 bases, 4 bases remained unmatched. Looked up from germline, CDR1 is MDHEN and CDR2 is SYDVKM. CDR3 DNA sequence: TGTGCCAGCAGCTTGGACAGGGGGCTTGGCTACACCTTC. Encoded protein: CASSLDRGLGYTF.